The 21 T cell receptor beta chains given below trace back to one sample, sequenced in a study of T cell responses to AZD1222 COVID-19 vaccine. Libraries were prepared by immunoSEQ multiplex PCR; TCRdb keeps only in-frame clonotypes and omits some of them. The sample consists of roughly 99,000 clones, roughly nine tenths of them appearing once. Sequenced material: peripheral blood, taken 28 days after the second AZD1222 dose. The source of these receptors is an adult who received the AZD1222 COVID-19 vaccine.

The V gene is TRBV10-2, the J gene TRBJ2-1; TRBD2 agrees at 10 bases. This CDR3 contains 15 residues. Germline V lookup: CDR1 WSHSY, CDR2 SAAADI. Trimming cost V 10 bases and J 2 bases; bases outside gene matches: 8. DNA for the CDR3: TGCGCCACCGTCCAAAGCGGGAGGGCCTACAATGAGCAGTTCTTC. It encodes CATVQSGRAYNEQFF.

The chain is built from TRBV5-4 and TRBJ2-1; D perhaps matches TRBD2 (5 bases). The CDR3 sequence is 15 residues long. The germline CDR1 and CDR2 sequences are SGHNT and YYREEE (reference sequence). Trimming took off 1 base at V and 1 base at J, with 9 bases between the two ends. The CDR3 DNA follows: TGTGCCAGCAGCTTGAAAGCGGAGTCCTACAATGAGCAGTTCTTC. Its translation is CASSLKAESYNEQFF.

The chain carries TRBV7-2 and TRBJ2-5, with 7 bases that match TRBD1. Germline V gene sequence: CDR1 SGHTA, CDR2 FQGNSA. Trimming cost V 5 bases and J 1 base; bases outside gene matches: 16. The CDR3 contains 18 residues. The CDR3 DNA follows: TGTGCCAGCAGCCCCCCCCCGGGCAGGGGGACCACCCAAGAGACCCAGTACTTC. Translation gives CASSPPPGRGTTQETQYF.

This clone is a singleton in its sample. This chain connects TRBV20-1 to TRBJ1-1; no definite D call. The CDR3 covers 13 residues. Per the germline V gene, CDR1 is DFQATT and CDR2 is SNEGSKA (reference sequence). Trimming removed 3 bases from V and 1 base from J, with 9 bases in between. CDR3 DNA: TGCAGTGCTAGTGGGCTTCCGAACACTGAAGCTTTCTTT. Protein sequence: CSASGLPNTEAFF.

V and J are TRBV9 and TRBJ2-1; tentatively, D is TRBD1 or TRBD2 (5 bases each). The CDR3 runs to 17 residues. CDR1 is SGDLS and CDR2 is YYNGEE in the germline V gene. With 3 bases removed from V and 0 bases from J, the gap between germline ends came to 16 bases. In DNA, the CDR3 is TGTGCCAGCAGCGCCCCGGGACCCTCCTTCTCCTACAATGAGCAGTTCTTC. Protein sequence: CASSAPGPSFSYNEQFF.

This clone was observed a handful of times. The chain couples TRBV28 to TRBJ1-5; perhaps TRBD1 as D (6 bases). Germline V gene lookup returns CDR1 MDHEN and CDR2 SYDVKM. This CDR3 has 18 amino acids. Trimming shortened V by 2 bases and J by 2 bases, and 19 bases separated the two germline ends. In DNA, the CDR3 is TGTGCCAGCAGTTTAACGCTGGGGGCCCCCATGGGCAATCAGCCCCAGCATTTT. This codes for CASSLTLGAPMGNQPQHF.

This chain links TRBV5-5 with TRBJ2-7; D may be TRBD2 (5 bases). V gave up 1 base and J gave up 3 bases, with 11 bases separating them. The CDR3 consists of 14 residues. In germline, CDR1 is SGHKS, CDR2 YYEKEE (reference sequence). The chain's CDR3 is CASSLRHAGYEQYF. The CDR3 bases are TGTGCCAGCAGCTTGCGTCACGCGGGCTACGAGCAGTACTTC.

CDR3: CASSWTGSLGTGELFF. The CDR3 DNA reads TGCGCCAGCAGCTGGACAGGGAGTCTGGGCACCGGGGAGCTGTTTTTT. The chain has TRBV5-1 and TRBJ2-2; TRBD1 matches at 8 bases. This CDR3 is built from 16 residues. V gave up 3 bases and J gave up 4 bases; unmatched junction bases: 8. From germline, CDR1 is SGHRS and CDR2 YFSETQ.

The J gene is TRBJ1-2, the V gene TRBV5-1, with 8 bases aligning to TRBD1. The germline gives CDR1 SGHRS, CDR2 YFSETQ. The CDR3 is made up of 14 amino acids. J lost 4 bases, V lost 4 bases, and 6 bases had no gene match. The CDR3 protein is CASSLTGGVYGYTF. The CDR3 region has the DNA TGCGCCAGCAGCCTCACAGGGGGGGTCTATGGCTACACCTTC. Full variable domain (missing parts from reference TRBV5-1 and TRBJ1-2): KAGVTQTPRYLIKTRGQQVTLSCSPISGHRSVSWYQQTPGQGLQFLFEYFSETQRNKGNFPGRFSGRQFSNSRSEMNVSTLELGDSALYLCASSLTGGVYGYTFGSGTRLTVV.

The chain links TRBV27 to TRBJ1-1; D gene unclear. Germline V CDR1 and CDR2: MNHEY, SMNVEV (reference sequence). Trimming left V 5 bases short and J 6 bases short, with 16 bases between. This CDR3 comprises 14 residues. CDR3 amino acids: CASSPTHSYAEAFF. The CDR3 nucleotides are TGTGCCAGCAGTCCAACCCATTCATACGCTGAAGCTTTCTTT.

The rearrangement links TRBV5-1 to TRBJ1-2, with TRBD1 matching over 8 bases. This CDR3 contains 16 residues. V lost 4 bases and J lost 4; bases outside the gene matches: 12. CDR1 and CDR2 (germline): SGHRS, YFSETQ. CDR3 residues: CASSAGLRQGSYGYTF. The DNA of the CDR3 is TGCGCCAGCAGCGCTGGCTTGAGACAGGGGTCCTATGGCTACACCTTC.

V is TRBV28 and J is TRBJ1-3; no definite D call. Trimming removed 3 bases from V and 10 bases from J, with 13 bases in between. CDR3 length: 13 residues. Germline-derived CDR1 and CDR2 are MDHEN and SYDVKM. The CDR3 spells CASSLGREVTIYF. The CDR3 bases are TGTGCCAGCAGTTTGGGAAGGGAGGTAACCATATATTTT.

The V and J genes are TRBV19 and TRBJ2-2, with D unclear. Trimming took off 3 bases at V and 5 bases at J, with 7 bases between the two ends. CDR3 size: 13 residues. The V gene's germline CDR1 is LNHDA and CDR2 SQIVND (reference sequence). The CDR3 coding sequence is TGTGCCAGTAGTATCGTGGAAACCGGGGAGCTGTTTTTT. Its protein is CASSIVETGELFF.

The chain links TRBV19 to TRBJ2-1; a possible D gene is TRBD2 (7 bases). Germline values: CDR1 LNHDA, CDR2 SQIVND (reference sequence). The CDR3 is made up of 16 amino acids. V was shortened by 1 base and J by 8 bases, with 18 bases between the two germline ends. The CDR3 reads CASSIASGEGRDEQFF. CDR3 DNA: TGTGCCAGTAGTATAGCTTCAGGGGAGGGTAGAGATGAGCAGTTCTTC.

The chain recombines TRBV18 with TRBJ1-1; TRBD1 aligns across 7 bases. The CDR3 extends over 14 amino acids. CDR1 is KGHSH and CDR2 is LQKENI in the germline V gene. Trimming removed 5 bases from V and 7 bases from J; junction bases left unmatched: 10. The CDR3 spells CASSSRGGGSEAFF. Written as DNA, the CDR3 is TGTGCCAGCTCATCACGGGGAGGGGGCAGTGAAGCTTTCTTT.

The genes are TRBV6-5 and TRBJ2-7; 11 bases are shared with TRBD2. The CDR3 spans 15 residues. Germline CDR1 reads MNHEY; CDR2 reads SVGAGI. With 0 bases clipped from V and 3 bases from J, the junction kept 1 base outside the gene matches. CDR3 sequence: CASSYSGLAGYEQYF. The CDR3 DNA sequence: TGTGCCAGCAGTTACTCCGGACTAGCGGGCTACGAGCAGTACTTC.

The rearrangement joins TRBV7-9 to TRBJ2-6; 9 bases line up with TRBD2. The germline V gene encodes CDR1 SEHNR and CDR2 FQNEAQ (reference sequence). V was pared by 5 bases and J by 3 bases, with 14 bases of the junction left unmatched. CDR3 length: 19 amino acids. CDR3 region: CASSGTGTSHSDGANVLTF. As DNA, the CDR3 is TGTGCCAGCAGCGGGACCGGGACTAGCCACTCCGATGGGGCCAACGTCCTGACTTTC.

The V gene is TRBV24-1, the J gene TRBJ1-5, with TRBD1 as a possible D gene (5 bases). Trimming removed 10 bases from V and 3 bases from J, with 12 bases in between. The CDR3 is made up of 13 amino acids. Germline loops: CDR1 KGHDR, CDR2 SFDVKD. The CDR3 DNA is TGTGCCACTGAGGACAAGCTCAATCAGCCCCAGCATTTT. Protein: CATEDKLNQPQHF.

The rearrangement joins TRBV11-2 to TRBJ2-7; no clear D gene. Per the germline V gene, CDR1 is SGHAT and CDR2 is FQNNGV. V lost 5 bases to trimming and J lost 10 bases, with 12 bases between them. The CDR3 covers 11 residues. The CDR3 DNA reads TGTGCCAGCAGCGCGGCAATGGACCAGTACTTC. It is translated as CASSAAMDQYF.

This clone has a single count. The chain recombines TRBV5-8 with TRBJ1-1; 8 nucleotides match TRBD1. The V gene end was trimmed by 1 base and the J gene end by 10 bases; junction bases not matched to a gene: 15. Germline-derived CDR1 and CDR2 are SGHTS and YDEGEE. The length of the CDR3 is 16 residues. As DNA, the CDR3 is TGTGCCAGCAGCTTGTACCGACAGGGGCCAGCTAAGGTAGCTTTCTTT. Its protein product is CASSLYRQGPAKVAFF.

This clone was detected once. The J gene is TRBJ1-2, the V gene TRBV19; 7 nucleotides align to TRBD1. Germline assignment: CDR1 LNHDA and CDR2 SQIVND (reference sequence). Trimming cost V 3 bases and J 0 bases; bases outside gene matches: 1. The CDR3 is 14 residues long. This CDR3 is CASSMTGPNYGYTF. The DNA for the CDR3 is TGTGCCAGTAGTATGACAGGGCCTAACTATGGCTACACCTTC.